This T cell receptor (beta chain) is drawn from a study of tumor and adjacent non-tumor tissue in lung cancer. This CDR3 comprises 14 residues. CDR1 and CDR2 from the germline V gene are SEHNR and FQNEAQ (reference sequence). RNA was extracted from bulk tissue without any cell sorting. Distant lung tissue was collected more than 3 cm away from the tumor edge. For this clonotype: A single base separates this from a much larger clone, so it may be a read error.

A modified ARM-PCR protocol with three rounds of nested PCR amplified TCRbeta. TCRdb analysed the multiplex PCR reads with MiXCR anew, one entry per CDR3 protein. The sample has more than 55,000 distinct CDR3 sequences, around 64% seen once. This receptor was obtained from a man between 65 and 80 years old with non-small cell lung cancer. Source material: distant non-tumor lung tissue. The V call is TRBV7-9, the J call TRBJ1-4; a weak D match, TRBD1 (5 bases). Here the CDR3 DNA reads TGTGCCGGCAGCTTCCGGGACCCAAGCAAAAAACTGTTTTTT. This encodes CAGSFRDPSKKLFF.